The sequence of this T cell receptor beta chain was determined in a study of T cell changes during pregnancy in multiple sclerosis. Measured with immunoSEQ multiplex PCR; TCRdb has only the in-frame clones, and not every one. The sample holds some 70,000 clones, 90% to 95% seen once. Looked up from germline, CDR1 is LGHNA and CDR2 is YNFKEQ. The CDR3 sequence is 16 residues long. V lost 4 bases to trimming and J lost 2 bases, with 16 bases between them. J is TRBJ2-3 and V is TRBV4-2, with D maybe TRBD1 (5 bases). The sample here was peripheral blood, taken in the second trimester of pregnancy. This TCR was sampled from a female donor in good health, enrolled as a control in a pregnancy study. The chain's CDR3 is CASSLLRQSFTDTQYF. The CDR3 DNA reads as TGTGCCAGCAGCCTGTTGAGACAGTCTTTCACAGATACGCAGTATTTT.